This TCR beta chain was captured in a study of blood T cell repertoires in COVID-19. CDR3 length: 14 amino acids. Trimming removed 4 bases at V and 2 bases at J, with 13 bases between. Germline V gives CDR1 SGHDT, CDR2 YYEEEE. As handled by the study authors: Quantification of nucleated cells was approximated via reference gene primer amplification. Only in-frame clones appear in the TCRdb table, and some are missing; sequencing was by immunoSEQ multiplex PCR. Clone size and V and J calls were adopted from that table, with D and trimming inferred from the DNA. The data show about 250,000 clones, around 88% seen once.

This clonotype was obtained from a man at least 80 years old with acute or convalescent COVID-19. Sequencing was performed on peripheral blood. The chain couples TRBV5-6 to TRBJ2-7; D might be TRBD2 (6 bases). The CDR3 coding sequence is TGTGCCAGCAGCGCGACTAGTTCCCCCTACGAGCAGTACTTC. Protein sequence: CASSATSSPYEQYF.